A selection of T cell receptor beta chains follows, all from one sample in a study of spatial heterogeneity in lung cancer. One entry per CDR3 protein results from TCRdb running MiXCR on the 5' RACE reads. The profile covers over 45,000 distinct CDR3 sequences, with approximately 5.3% appearing a single time and around 10% taken by the ten largest. The starting material was PBMCs, obtained at surgery. The origin of the receptors is a male donor with early-stage non-small cell lung cancer. Each CDR3 is given with its conserved first and last residue. Fields, in order: clone size, V gene, D gene, J gene, CDR3 protein, CDR3 DNA. D genes are given only for firm matches. Expanded clones get a size class; other rows say once, few or many, or leave the size out.

>many|TRBV20-1|NA|TRBJ2-5
CSARMTLGAGETQYF
TGCAGTGCTAGGATGACTTTAGGAGCCGGAGAGACCCAGTACTTC
>many|TRBV18|TRBD1|TRBJ2-7
CASSPPGQSYEQYF
TGTGCCAGCTCACCACCGGGACAGTCCTACGAGCAGTACTTC
>many|TRBV5-1|TRBD1|TRBJ1-2
CASSLVPGTDYGYTF
TGCGCCAGCAGCTTGGTACCCGGGACAGACTATGGCTACACCTTC
>many|TRBV28|NA|TRBJ2-7
CASSSRLSYEQYF
TGTGCCAGCAGTTCTCGGCTATCCTACGAGCAGTACTTC
>NA|TRBV20-1|TRBD1|TRBJ2-2
CSVSSRDRGRAGELFF
TGCAGTGTCTCATCTCGCGACAGGGGGCGCGCCGGGGAGCTGTTTTTT
>many|TRBV3-1|NA|TRBJ2-7
CASSQIGQGKREQYF
TGTGCCAGCAGCCAGATCGGGCAGGGGAAACGAGAGCAGTACTTC
>few|TRBV5-1|NA|TRBJ2-3
CASSLEPAADTQYF
TGCGCCAGCAGCTTGGAACCGGCAGCTGATACGCAGTATTTT
>many|TRBV7-9|NA|TRBJ2-6
CASSFGSTGDGSHFSGANVLTF
TGTGCCAGCAGCTTCGGGAGTACAGGGGACGGATCCCATTTCTCTGGGGCCAACGTCCTGACTTTC
>many|TRBV4-1|TRBD2|TRBJ2-7
CASSQASGKYEQYF
TGCGCCAGCAGCCAAGCTAGCGGTAAATACGAGCAGTACTTC
>many|TRBV6-5|TRBD2|TRBJ2-1
CASSTGGREQFF
TGTGCCAGCAGTACAGGCGGGAGAGAGCAGTTCTTC
>many|TRBV6-2/TRBV6-3|NA|TRBJ1-5
CASSQGPPSNQPQHF
TGTGCCAGCAGTCAAGGGCCCCCCAGCAATCAGCCCCAGCATTTT
>many|TRBV20-1|TRBD1|TRBJ2-2
CSARDMDRGPGELFF
TGCAGTGCTAGAGACATGGACAGGGGTCCCGGGGAGCTGTTTTTT
>few|TRBV7-3|NA|TRBJ2-1
CASSTGGSYNEQFF
TGTGCCAGCAGCACAGGAGGCTCCTACAATGAGCAGTTCTTC
>many|TRBV4-3|NA|TRBJ2-2
CASSQAGTGELFF
TGCGCCAGCAGCCAAGCCGGGACCGGGGAGCTGTTTTTT
>many|TRBV5-6|TRBD2|TRBJ2-2
CASSPGLAGVVNTGELFF
TGTGCCAGCAGCCCAGGACTAGCGGGGGTAGTGAACACCGGGGAGCTGTTTTTT
>many|TRBV5-1|NA|TRBJ2-7
CASRPTLWQGLTYSYEQYF
TGCGCCAGCAGACCCACCTTGTGGCAGGGTCTGACTTACTCCTACGAGCAGTACTTC
>few|TRBV7-6|NA|TRBJ2-5
CASSPTTVETQYF
TGTGCCAGCAGCCCTACGACGGTGGAGACCCAGTACTTC
>many|TRBV10-3|TRBD2|TRBJ2-2
CASRTSGTDGELFF
TGTGCCAGCAGGACTAGCGGGACGGACGGGGAGCTGTTTTTT
>many|TRBV20-1|NA|TRBJ2-3
CSARVRGTDTQYF
TGCAGTGCTAGAGTGCGGGGCACAGATACGCAGTATTTT
>many|TRBV5-4|NA|TRBJ2-3
CASSLDGRDTDTQYF
TGTGCCAGCAGCTTGGACGGGAGAGACACAGATACGCAGTATTTT
>many|TRBV10-3|NA|TRBJ1-1
CAISESGKEAFF
TGTGCCATCAGTGAGTCGGGGAAAGAAGCTTTCTTT
>many|TRBV18|NA|TRBJ2-1
CASSPPRRLSSYNEQFF
TGTGCCAGCTCACCACCTCGACGGTTAAGCTCCTACAATGAGCAGTTCTTC
>many|TRBV5-1|TRBD2|TRBJ2-1
CASSPKTSGSGNEQFF
TGCGCCAGCAGCCCGAAGACTAGCGGGAGCGGCAATGAGCAGTTCTTC
>many|TRBV28|NA|TRBJ2-7
CASSQGYEQYF
TGTGCCAGCAGCCAGGGGTACGAGCAGTACTTC
>NA|TRBV5-1|NA|TRBJ1-1
CASSSQTGTIMNTEAFF
TGCGCCAGCAGCTCCCAGACAGGTACTATCATGAACACTGAAGCTTTCTTT
>many|TRBV20-1|TRBD2|TRBJ2-3
CSPGLDTDTQYF
TGCAGCCCTGGACTAGACACAGATACGCAGTATTTT
>few|TRBV5-1|NA|TRBJ2-3
CASSGGIPSTDTQYF
TGCGCCAGCAGCGGGGGGATCCCCTCCACAGATACGCAGTATTTT
>NA|TRBV7-9|NA|TRBJ1-4
CASSPSGRTNEKLFF
TGTGCCAGCAGCCCCTCCGGGAGAACTAATGAAAAACTGTTTTTT
>NA|TRBV14|NA|TRBJ1-1
CASSQGRWTEAFF
TGTGCCAGCAGCCAAGGACGGTGGACTGAAGCTTTCTTT
>many|TRBV7-2|NA|TRBJ1-1
CASSRQGTEAFF
TGTGCCAGCAGTCGTCAGGGTACTGAAGCTTTCTTT
>many|TRBV9|NA|TRBJ2-7
CASSVDLSPSYEQYF
TGTGCCAGCAGCGTAGACCTTTCCCCCTCCTACGAGCAGTACTTC
>NA|TRBV5-4|NA|TRBJ1-6
CASSLEGGNSPLHF
TGTGCCAGCAGCTTGGAGGGGGGGAATTCACCCCTCCACTTT
>many|TRBV27|TRBD1|TRBJ2-2
CASSFGTALFF
TGTGCCAGCAGTTTTGGGACAGCCCTGTTTTTT
>many|TRBV28|TRBD2|TRBJ2-7
CASSPRLAGDYEQYF
TGTGCCAGCAGTCCAAGACTAGCGGGAGACTACGAGCAGTACTTC
>many|TRBV4-2|TRBD2|TRBJ2-3
CASSQASGSDRDTQYF
TGTGCCAGCAGCCAAGCTAGCGGGAGTGATAGAGATACGCAGTATTTT
>many|TRBV20-1|TRBD2|TRBJ2-1
CSARDTGRGSYNEQFF
TGCAGTGCTAGAGATACCGGGCGGGGGAGCTACAATGAGCAGTTCTTC
>many|TRBV18|TRBD2|TRBJ2-6
CASSPIRTGTSAWSSGANVLTF
TGTGCCAGCTCACCCATTCGAACCGGGACTAGCGCCTGGAGCTCTGGGGCCAACGTCCTGACTTTC
>many|TRBV7-2|NA|TRBJ2-1
CASSWGGGNNEQFF
TGTGCCAGCAGCTGGGGGGGCGGGAACAATGAGCAGTTCTTC
>many|TRBV14|NA|TRBJ2-5
CASSQDRGTTQYF
TGTGCCAGCAGCCAAGATCGGGGGACGACCCAGTACTTC
>many|TRBV18|TRBD2|TRBJ2-3
CASSLSAGSSTDTQYF
TGTGCCAGCTCACTCTCAGCGGGATCTAGCACAGATACGCAGTATTTT
>many|TRBV7-8|NA|TRBJ2-3
CASSPVRTDTQYF
TGTGCCAGCAGCCCCGTCCGCACAGATACGCAGTATTTT
>many|TRBV12-5|NA|TRBJ2-1
CASGLGFEQFF
TGTGCTAGTGGTTTGGGGTTTGAGCAGTTCTTC
>many|TRBV29-1|NA|TRBJ1-1
CSVDVMNTEAFF
TGCAGCGTTGACGTGATGAACACTGAAGCTTTCTTT
>many|TRBV5-1|NA|TRBJ2-7
CASSFGDTYEQYF
TGCGCCAGCAGCTTCGGAGACACCTACGAGCAGTACTTC
>many|TRBV27|TRBD1|TRBJ2-7
CASSLLDRARYEQYF
TGTGCCAGCAGTCTCCTGGACAGGGCGAGATACGAGCAGTACTTC
>many|TRBV5-1|TRBD1|TRBJ1-1
CASSGRQGAFTEAFF
TGCGCCAGCAGCGGTCGACAGGGGGCGTTCACTGAAGCTTTCTTT
>many|TRBV7-3|TRBD2|TRBJ2-1
CASSLPPRGAFGRDSYNEQFF
TGTGCCAGCAGCTTACCTCCTCGAGGGGCATTCGGGAGGGACTCCTACAATGAGCAGTTCTTC
>NA|TRBV12-3/TRBV12-4|TRBD1|TRBJ1-2
CASSLAGGGYTF
TGTGCCAGCAGTTTGGCAGGGGGCGGCTACACCTTC
>many|TRBV2|NA|TRBJ2-7
CASLGGGISYEQYF
TGTGCCAGCCTCGGAGGGGGGATCTCCTACGAGCAGTACTTC
>many|TRBV20-1|NA|TRBJ2-2
CSARDQRAGNTGELFF
TGCAGTGCTAGAGATCAAAGGGCGGGGAACACCGGGGAGCTGTTTTTT
>medium-sized|TRBV29-1|NA|TRBJ2-3
CSVDTDTQYF
TGCAGCGTTGACACAGATACGCAGTATTTT
>many|TRBV7-6|NA|TRBJ2-5
CASSLNSETQYF
TGTGCCAGCAGCTTAAATTCAGAGACCCAGTACTTC
>many|TRBV5-1|TRBD1|TRBJ1-1
CASSLRTGNTEAFF
TGCGCCAGCAGCTTGAGGACAGGGAACACTGAAGCTTTCTTT